Detailed here is one T cell receptor beta chain. The V end lost 1 base, the J end lost 0 bases, and 7 bases lay between the germline ends. CDR1 is SGHTA and CDR2 is FQGNSA in the germline V gene. The CDR3 length is 14 residues. These data come from a study of tumor-infiltrating lymphocytes in localized non-small cell lung cancer. Some clones are missing from TCRdb's copy, which holds only in-frame ones; the method was immunoSEQ multiplex PCR. In the table there are fewer than 12,000 clones, 63% of which are singletons. The rearrangement uses TRBV7-2 and TRBJ2-7; the D gene is possibly TRBD1 (6 bases). The sequence derives from a human donor with non-small cell lung cancer. Sequenced material: lung tumor tissue. CDR3 sequence: CASSLDRASYEQYF. CDR3 bases: TGTGCCAGCAGCTTAGACAGGGCCTCCTACGAGCAGTACTTC.